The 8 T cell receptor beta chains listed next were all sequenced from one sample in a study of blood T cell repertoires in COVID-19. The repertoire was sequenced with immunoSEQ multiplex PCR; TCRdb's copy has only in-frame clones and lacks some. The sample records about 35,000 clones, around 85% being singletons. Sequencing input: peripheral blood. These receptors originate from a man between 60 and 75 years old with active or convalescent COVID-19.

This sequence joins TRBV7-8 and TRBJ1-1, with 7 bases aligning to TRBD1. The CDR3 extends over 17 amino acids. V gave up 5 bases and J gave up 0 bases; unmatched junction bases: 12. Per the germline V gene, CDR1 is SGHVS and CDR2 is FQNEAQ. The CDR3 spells CASSLRGGDRLNTEAFF. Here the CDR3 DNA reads TGTGCCAGCAGCCTGAGAGGGGGCGACCGCTTGAACACTGAAGCTTTCTTT.

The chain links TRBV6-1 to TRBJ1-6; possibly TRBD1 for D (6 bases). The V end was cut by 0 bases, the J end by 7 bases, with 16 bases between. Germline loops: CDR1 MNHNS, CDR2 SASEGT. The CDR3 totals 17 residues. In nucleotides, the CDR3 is TGTGCCAGCAGTGAAGCGCCTGGGTATAGGGGGAATTCACCCCTCCACTTT. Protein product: CASSEAPGYRGNSPLHF.

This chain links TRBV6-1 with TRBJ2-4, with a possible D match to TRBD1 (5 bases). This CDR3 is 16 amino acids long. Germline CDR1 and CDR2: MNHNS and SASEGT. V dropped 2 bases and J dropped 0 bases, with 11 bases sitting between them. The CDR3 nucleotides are TGTGCCAGCAGTGAACAGGGTCGGATAGCCAAAAACATTCAGTACTTC. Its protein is CASSEQGRIAKNIQYF.

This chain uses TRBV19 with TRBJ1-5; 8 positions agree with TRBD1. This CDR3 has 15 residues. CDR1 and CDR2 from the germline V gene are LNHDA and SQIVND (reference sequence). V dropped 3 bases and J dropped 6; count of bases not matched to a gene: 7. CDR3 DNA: TGTGCCAGTAGTATTACTTTTACAGGGGGTCAGCCCCAGCATTTT. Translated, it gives CASSITFTGGQPQHF.

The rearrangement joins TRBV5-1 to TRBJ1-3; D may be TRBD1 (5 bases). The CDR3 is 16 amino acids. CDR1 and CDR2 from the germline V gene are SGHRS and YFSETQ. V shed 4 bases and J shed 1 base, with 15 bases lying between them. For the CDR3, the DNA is TGCGCCAGCAGCCTGGGACCGGACACTTCTGGAAACACCATATATTTT. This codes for CASSLGPDTSGNTIYF.

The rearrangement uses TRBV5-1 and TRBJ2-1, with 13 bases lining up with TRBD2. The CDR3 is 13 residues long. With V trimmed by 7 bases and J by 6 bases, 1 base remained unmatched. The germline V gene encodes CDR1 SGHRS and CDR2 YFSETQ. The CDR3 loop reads CASRTSGSNEQFF. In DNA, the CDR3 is TGCGCCAGCCGGACTAGCGGGAGCAATGAGCAGTTCTTC. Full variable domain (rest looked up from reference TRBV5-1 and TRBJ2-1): KAGVTQTPRYLIKTRGQQVTLSCSPISGHRSVSWYQQTPGQGLQFLFEYFSETQRNKGNFPGRFSGRQFSNSRSEMNVSTLELGDSALYLCASRTSGSNEQFFGPGTRLTVL.

The CDR3 protein is CAWGTLVFGDGYTF. CDR3 bases: TGTGCCTGGGGCACCCTGGTATTCGGGGATGGCTACACCTTC. The rearrangement joins TRBV30 to TRBJ1-2; the D is unclear. Germline assignment: CDR1 GTSNPN and CDR2 SVGIG (reference sequence). Trimming pared 5 bases from V and 6 bases from J, leaving 19 bases between. The CDR3 is 14 amino acids.

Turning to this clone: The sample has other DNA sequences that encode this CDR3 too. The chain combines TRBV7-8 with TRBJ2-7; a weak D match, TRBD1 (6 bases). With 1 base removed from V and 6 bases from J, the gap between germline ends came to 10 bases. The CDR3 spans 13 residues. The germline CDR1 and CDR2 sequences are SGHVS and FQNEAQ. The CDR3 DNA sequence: TGTGCCAGCAGCTTAGTTGGGGGCGGCGAGCAGTACGTC. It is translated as CASSLVGGGEQYV.